This TCR beta chain was sequenced in a study of cytomegalovirus exposure and HLA in healthy donors. CDR1 is SGHRS, CDR2 YFSETQ, per germline. The CDR3 has 11 amino acids. Trimming pared 3 bases from V and 7 bases from J, leaving 7 bases between. It was with 60 Vbeta and 13 Jbeta primers that the PCR ran. Sequencing was performed with immunoSEQ multiplex PCR; in TCRdb, only in-frame clones are kept and a portion is missing. The sample holds 150,000 to 250,000 clones, over 75% seen once. Sequencing input: PBMCs. The receptor was derived from a boy aged 2-9 years in good health and CMV-seronegative. The chain couples TRBV5-1 to TRBJ1-1; D is ambiguous. Written as DNA, the CDR3 is TGCGCCAGCAGCTCGACAAGTGAAGCTTTCTTT. It encodes CASSSTSEAFF.